The rows below give T cell receptor beta chains drawn from one sample of a study of vaccination and CD4 T cells after COVID-19. MiXCR, run by TCRdb on the PCR reads, gives a single entry per CDR3 protein. The profile covers roughly 12,000 distinct CDR3 sequences, with roughly 66% appearing a single time and around 14% taken by the ten largest. What these receptors recognize is not known. The sequencing input was CD4+ T cells from blood, cultured in vitro. Source of these receptors: a human donor who had recovered from COVID-19. Both conserved end residues are part of each CDR3. A D gene is named only where the DNA matches it firmly. Only some rows state a clone size, as once, few, many or a class for expanded clones.

size,D,J,V,CDR3,DNA
.,TRBD1,TRBJ1-2,TRBV19,CASTGQVGYGYTF,TGTGCCAGTACCGGACAGGTGGGGTATGGCTACACCTTC
.,TRBD2,TRBJ2-1,TRBV27,CASSPRAGTSGNNEQFF,TGTGCCAGCAGTCCAAGAGCCGGGACTAGCGGGAACAATGAGCAGTTCTTC
.,TRBD2,TRBJ2-3,TRBV6-1,CASRPSGRGDTQYF,TGTGCCAGCAGACCTAGCGGGAGAGGGGATACGCAGTATTTT
once,TRBD2,TRBJ2-5,TRBV30,CAWRTTSAIGTQYF,TGTGCCTGGAGAACGACTAGCGCGATAGGGACCCAGTACTTC
.,TRBD1,TRBJ1-1,TRBV5-1,CASSLGQGGTEAFF,TGCGCCAGCAGCTTGGGACAGGGAGGGACTGAAGCTTTCTTT
once,.,TRBJ2-1,TRBV20-1,CSGSASLASARYNEQFF,TGCAGTGGAAGTGCTAGTTTAGCGTCTGCGCGTTACAATGAGCAGTTCTTC
.,.,TRBJ2-3,TRBV2,CASGTGSTDTQYF,TGTGCCAGCGGGACTGGTAGCACAGATACGCAGTATTTT
.,.,TRBJ2-7,TRBV4-2,CASSQDRSTSYEQYF,TGTGCCAGCAGCCAAGATAGGTCCACCAGCTACGAGCAGTACTTC
.,TRBD1,TRBJ1-2,TRBV29-1,CSVGGQGVVTF,TGCAGCGTTGGGGGACAGGGGGTTGTCACCTTC
.,.,TRBJ2-5,TRBV6-1,CASNLRETQYF,TGTGCCAGCAATCTGCGAGAGACCCAGTACTTC
.,TRBD2,TRBJ2-3,TRBV19,CATRPSSGRPDTQYF,TGTGCCACCCGGCCTTCTAGCGGGAGACCAGATACGCAGTATTTT
.,.,TRBJ1-5,TRBV6-1,CASSQWGDTGNQPQHF,TGTGCCAGCAGTCAATGGGGGGATACGGGCAATCAGCCCCAGCATTTT
.,TRBD1,TRBJ1-1,TRBV19,CASRGDRDYTEAFF,TGTGCCAGTCGTGGGGACAGGGATTACACTGAAGCTTTCTTT
.,.,TRBJ1-6,TRBV20-1,CSARDGSAVSLNSPLHF,TGCAGTGCTAGAGATGGCTCAGCCGTCAGCCTTAATTCACCCCTCCACTTT
.,.,TRBJ2-2,TRBV6-1,CASSTRGSVTGELFF,TGTGCCAGCAGCACCCGGGGCTCTGTCACCGGGGAGCTGTTTTTT
.,TRBD2,TRBJ2-1,TRBV6-1,CASIRRTSGSSEQFF,TGTGCCAGCATCCGAAGGACTAGCGGGAGTAGTGAGCAGTTCTTC
.,TRBD1,TRBJ2-2,TRBV28,CASSPGQENTGELFF,TGTGCCAGCAGTCCGGGACAGGAGAACACCGGGGAGCTGTTTTTT
.,.,TRBJ2-3,TRBV6-1,CASSQSRDTQYF,TGTGCCAGCAGTCAATCCCGGGATACGCAGTATTTT
once,.,TRBJ2-5,TRBV30,CAWTPQDWGGETQYF,TGTGCCTGGACTCCCCAGGACTGGGGTGGGGAGACCCAGTACTTC
.,TRBD1,TRBJ1-4,TRBV20-1,CSARRTGAGEKLFF,TGCAGTGCTAGACGAACAGGGGCGGGTGAAAAACTGTTTTTT
.,TRBD1,TRBJ1-2,TRBV27,CASSPLGQEGDGYTF,TGTGCCAGCAGTCCCCTTGGACAGGAAGGGGATGGCTACACCTTC
.,.,TRBJ1-1,TRBV20-1,CSARGNTEAFF,TGCAGTGCTAGAGGGAACACTGAAGCTTTCTTT
.,.,TRBJ2-3,TRBV20-1,CSARDFREGPDTQYF,TGCAGTGCTAGAGATTTTCGAGAGGGCCCAGATACGCAGTATTTT
.,TRBD1,TRBJ2-1,TRBV6-1,CASSTRDRGHNEQFF,TGTGCCAGCAGTACCCGGGACAGGGGGCACAATGAGCAGTTCTTC